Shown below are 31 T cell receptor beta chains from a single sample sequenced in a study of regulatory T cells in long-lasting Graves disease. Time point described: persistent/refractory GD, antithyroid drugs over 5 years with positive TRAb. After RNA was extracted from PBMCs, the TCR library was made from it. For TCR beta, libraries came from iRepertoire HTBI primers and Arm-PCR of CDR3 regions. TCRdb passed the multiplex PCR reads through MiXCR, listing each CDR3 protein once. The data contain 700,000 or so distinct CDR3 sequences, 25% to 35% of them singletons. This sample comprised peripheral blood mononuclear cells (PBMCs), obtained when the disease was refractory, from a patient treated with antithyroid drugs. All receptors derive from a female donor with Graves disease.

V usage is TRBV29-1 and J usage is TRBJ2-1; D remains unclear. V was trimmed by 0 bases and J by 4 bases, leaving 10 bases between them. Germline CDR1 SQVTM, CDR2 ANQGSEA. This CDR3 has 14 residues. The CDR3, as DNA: TGCAGCGTTGAAGAGATGGCGGTATACAATGAGCAGTTCTTC. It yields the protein CSVEEMAVYNEQFF.

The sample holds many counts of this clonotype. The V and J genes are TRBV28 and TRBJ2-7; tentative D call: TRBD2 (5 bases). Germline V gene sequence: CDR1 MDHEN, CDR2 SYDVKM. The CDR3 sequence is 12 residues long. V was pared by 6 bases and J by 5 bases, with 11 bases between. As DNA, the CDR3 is TGTGCCAGCAGCCAGAAGACTAACGAGCAGTACTTC. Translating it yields CASSQKTNEQYF. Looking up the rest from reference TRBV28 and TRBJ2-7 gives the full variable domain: DVKVTQSSRYLVKRTGEKVFLECVQDMDHENMFWYRQDPGLGLRLIYFSYDVKMKEKGDIPEGYSVSREKKERFSLILESASTNQTSMYLCASSQKTNEQYFGPGTRLTVT.

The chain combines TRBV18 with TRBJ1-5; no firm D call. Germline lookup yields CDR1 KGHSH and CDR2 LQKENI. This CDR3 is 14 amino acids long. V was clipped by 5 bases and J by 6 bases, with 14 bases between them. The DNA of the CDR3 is TGTGCCAGCTCAGCCGAACCGGGAGGTCAGCCCCAGCATTTT. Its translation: CASSAEPGGQPQHF. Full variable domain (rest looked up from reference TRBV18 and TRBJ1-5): NAGVMQNPRHLVRRRGQEARLRCSPMKGHSHVYWYRQLPEEGLKFMVYLQKENIIDESGMPKERFSAEFPKEGPSILRIQQVVRGDSAAYFCASSAEPGGQPQHFGDGTRLSIL.

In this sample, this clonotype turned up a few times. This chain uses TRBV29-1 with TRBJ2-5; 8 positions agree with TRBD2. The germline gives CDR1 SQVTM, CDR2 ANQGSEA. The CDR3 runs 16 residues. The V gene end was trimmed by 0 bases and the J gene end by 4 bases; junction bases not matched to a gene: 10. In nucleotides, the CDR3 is TGCAGCGTTGAAGAGGGGAAAGCGGGAGTAGGAGAGACCCAGTACTTC. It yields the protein CSVEEGKAGVGETQYF.

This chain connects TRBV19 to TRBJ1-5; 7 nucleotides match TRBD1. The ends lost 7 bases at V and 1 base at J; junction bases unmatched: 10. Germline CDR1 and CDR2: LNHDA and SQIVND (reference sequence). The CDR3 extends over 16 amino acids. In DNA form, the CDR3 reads TGTGCCAGTACCCTAGGGGGCGGTCGGAGCAATCAGCCCCAGCATTTT. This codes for CASTLGGGRSNQPQHF. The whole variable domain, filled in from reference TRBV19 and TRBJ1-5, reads DGGITQSPKYLFRKEGQNVTLSCEQNLNHDAMYWYRQDPGQGLRLIYYSQIVNDFQKGDIAEGYSVSREKKESFPLTVTSAQKNPTAFYLCASTLGGGRSNQPQHFGDGTRLSIL.

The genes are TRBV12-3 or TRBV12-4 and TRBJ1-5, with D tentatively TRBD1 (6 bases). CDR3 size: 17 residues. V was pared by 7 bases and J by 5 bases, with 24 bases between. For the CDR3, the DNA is TGTGCCAGCACCCTGGCCTCCGGGACACCTCGTTATCAGCCCCAGCATTTT. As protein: CASTLASGTPRYQPQHF.

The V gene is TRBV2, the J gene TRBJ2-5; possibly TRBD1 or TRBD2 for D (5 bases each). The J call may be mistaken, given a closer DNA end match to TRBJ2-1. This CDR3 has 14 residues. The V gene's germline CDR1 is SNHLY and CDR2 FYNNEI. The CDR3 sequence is CASSGDRSNNEQFF. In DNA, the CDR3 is TGTGCCAGCAGTGGGGACCGCTCGAACAATGAGCAGTTCTTC.

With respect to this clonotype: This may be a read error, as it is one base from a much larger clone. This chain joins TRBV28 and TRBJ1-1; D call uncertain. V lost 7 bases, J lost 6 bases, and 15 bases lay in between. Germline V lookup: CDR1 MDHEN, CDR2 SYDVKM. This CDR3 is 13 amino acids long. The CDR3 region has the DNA TGTGCCAGCACACCCGGGCAGCACGCTGAAGCTTTCTTT. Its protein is CASTPGQHAEAFF.

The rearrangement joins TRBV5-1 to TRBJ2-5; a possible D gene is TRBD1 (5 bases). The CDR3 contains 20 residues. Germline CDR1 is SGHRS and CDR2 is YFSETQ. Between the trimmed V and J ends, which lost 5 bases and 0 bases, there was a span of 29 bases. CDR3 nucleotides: TGCGCCAGCAGTTTGACCTCGGAACAGGATTATGGTTGGTACCAAGAGACCCAGTACTTC. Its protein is CASSLTSEQDYGWYQETQYF.

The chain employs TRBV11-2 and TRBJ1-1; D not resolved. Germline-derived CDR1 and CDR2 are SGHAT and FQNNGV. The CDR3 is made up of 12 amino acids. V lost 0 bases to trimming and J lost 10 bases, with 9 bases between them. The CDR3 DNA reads TGTGCCAGCAGCTTAGATTCCGGATCAGCTTTCTTT. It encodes CASSLDSGSAFF. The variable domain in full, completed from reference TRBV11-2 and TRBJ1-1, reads EAGVAQSPRYKIIEKRQSVAFWCNPISGHATLYWYQQILGQGPKLLIQFQNNGVVDDSQLPKDRFSAERLKGVDSTLKIQPAKLEDSAVYLCASSLDSGSAFFGQGTRLTVV.

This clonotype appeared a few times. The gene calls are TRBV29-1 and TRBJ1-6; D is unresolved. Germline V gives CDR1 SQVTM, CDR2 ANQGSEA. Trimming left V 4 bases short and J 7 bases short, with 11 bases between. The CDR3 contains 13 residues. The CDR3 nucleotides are TGCAGCGTTGGTGTCGGAACGAATTCACCCCTCCACTTT. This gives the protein CSVGVGTNSPLHF. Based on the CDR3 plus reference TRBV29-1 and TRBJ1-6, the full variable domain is SAVISQKPSRDICQRGTSLTIQCQVDSQVTMMFWYRQQPGQSLTLIATANQGSEATYESGFVIDKFPISRPNLTFSTLTVSNMSPEDSSIYLCSVGVGTNSPLHFGNGTRLTVT.

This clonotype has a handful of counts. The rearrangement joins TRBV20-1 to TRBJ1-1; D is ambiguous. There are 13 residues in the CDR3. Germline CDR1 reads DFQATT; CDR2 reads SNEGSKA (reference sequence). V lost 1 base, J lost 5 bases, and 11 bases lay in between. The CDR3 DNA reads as TGCAGTGCTAGAGCGAAAAGGGAGACTGAAGCTTTCTTT. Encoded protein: CSARAKRETEAFF.

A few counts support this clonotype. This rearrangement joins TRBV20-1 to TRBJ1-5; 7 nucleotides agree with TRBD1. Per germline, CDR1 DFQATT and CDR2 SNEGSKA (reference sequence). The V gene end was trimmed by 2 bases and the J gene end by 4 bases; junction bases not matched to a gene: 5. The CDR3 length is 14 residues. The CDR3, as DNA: TGCAGTGCTAGAACAGGGGTGGGTAATCAGCCCCAGCATTTT. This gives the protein CSARTGVGNQPQHF.

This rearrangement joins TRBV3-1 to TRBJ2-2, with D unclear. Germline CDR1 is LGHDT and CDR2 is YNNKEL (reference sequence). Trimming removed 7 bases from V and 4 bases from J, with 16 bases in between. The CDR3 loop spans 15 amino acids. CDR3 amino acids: CASTLKGALTGELFF. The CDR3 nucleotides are TGTGCCAGCACCCTTAAAGGCGCGCTCACCGGGGAGCTGTTTTTT.

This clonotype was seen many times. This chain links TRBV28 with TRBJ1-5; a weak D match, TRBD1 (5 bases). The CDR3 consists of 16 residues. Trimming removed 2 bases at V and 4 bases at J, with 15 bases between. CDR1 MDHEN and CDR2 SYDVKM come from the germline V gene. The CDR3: CASSLMGLPLNQPQHF. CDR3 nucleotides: TGTGCCAGCAGTTTAATGGGACTCCCATTAAATCAGCCCCAGCATTTT.

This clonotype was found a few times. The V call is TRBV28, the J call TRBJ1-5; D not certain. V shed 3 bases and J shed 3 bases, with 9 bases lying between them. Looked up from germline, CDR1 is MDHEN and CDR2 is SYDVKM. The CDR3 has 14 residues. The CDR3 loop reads CASSFESVNQPQHF. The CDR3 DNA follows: TGTGCCAGCAGTTTTGAATCAGTCAATCAGCCCCAGCATTTT.

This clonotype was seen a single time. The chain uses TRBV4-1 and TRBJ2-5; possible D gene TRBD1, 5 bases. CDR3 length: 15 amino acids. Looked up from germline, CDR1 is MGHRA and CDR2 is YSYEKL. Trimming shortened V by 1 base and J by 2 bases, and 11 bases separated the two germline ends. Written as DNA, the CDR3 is TGCGCCAGCAGCCAAGGGGGCGGCAGGCAAGAGACCCAGTACTTC. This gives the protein CASSQGGGRQETQYF.

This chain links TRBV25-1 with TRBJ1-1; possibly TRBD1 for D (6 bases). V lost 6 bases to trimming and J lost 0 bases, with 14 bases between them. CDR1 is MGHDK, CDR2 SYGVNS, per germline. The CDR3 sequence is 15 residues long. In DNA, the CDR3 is TGTGCCAGCAGCAAACAGGGACTCATGAACACTGAAGCTTTCTTT. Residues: CASSKQGLMNTEAFF.

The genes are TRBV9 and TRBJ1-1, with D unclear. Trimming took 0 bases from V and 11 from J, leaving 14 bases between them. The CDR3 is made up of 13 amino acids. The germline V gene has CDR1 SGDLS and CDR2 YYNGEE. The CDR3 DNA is TGTGCCAGCAGCGTAGGGGAGCAAAATCGGGCTTTCTTT. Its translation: CASSVGEQNRAFF.

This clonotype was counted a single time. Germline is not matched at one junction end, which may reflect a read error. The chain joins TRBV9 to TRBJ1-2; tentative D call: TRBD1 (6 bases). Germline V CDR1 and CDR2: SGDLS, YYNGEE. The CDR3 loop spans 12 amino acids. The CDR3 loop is CASSEGRGQQLF. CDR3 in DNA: TGTGCCAGCAGCGAGGGCCGAGGACAGCAGCTCTTC.

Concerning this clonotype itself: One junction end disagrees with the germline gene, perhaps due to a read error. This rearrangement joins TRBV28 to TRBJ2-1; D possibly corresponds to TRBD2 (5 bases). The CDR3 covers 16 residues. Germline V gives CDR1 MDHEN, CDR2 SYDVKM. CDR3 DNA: TGTGCCAGCAGTGCCCGTCCGGGTCGGGATAACAATGAGCAGCTCTTC. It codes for CASSARPGRDNNEQLF.

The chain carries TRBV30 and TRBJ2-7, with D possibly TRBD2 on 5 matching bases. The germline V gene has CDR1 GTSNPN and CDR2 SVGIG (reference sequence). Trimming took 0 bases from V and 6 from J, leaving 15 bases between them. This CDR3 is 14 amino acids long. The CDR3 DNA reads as TGTGCCTGGAGTGTACTCTCCGGGAATAGCGAGCAGTACTTC. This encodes CAWSVLSGNSEQYF. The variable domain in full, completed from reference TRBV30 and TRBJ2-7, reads SQTIHQWPATLVQPVGSPLSLECTVEGTSNPNLYWYRQAAGRGLQLLFYSVGIGQISSEVPQNLSASRPQDRQFILSSKKLLLSDSGFYLCAWSVLSGNSEQYFGPGTRLTVT.

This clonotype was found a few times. The DNA for the CDR3 is TGTGCCACCAGTGATTTTTCGGCAAACCAAGAGACCCAGTACTTC. Protein sequence: CATSDFSANQETQYF. The chain joins TRBV24-1 to TRBJ2-5; D gene uncertain. The CDR3 totals 15 residues. Trimming cost V 1 base and J 0 bases, with 8 bases left between them. In germline, CDR1 is KGHDR, CDR2 SFDVKD.

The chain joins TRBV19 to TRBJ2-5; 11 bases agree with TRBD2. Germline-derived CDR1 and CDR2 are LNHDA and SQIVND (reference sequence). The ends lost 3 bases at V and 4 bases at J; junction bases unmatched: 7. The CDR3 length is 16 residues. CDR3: CASSMGLAETGETQYF. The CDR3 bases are TGTGCCAGTAGTATGGGACTAGCGGAGACCGGAGAGACCCAGTACTTC.

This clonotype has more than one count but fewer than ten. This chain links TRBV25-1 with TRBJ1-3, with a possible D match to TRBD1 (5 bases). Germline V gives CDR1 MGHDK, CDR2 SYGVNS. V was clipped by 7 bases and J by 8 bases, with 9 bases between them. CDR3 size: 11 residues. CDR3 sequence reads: CASIRGDTIYF. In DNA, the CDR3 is TGTGCCAGCATTAGGGGAGACACCATATATTTT.

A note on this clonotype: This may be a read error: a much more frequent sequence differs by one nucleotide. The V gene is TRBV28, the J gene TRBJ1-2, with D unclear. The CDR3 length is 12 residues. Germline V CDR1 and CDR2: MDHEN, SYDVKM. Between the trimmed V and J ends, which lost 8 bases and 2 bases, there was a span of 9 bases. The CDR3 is CASEDGNYGYTF. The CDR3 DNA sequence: TGTGCCAGCGAAGACGGAAACTATGGCTACACCTTC.

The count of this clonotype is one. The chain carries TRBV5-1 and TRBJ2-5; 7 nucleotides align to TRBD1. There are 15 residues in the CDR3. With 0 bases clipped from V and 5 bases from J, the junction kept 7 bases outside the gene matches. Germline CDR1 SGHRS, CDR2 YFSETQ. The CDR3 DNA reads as TGCGCCAGCAGCTTGGACAGGGGACAGATGGAGACCCAGTACTTC. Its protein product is CASSLDRGQMETQYF.

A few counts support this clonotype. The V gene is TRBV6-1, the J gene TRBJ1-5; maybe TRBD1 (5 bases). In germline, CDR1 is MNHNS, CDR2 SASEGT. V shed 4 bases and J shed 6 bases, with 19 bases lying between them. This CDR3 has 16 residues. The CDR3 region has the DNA TGTGCCAGCAGTGTCGACACCGGGACCTCGCTTCAGCCCCAGCATTTT. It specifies CASSVDTGTSLQPQHF.

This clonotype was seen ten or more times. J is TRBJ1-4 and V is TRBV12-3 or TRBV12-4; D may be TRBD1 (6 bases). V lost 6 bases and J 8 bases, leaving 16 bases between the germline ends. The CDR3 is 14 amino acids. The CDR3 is CASSDTGRGEKLFF. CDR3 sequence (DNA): TGTGCCAGCAGCGATACAGGGCGAGGGGAAAAACTGTTTTTT.

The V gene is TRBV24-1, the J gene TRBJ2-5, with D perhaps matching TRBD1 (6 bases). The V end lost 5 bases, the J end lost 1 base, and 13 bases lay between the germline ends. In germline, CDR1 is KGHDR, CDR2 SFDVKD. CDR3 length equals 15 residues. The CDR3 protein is CATSASQGSQETQYF. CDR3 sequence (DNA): TGTGCCACCAGTGCCTCCCAGGGGTCCCAAGAGACCCAGTACTTC.

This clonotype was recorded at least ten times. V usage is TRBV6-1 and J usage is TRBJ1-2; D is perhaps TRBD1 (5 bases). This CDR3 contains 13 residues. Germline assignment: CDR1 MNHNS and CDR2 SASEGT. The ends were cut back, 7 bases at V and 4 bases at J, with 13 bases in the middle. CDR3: CASNNQGGYGYTF. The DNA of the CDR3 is TGTGCCAGCAATAATCAGGGAGGCTATGGCTACACCTTC.